These 27 T cell receptor beta chains came from one sample sequenced in a study of identical twins (dated by TCRdb to between 2015 and 2016). The library relied on 5' RACE. This sample was sequenced with an Illumina HiSeq 2000. TCRdb reanalyzed the raw reads on its own, using fastp at Q25 for trimming and MiXCR for clone calling, and kept in-frame beta chains. For every CDR3 protein sequence, its rows merge into one entry that carries the most common genes and DNA. Recorded for this sample are about 340,000 distinct CDR3 sequences; over 9% of them occurred a single time. Approximately 7.9% of the sample lies in the top ten. The sample was also linked to a second study, of yellow fever vaccine responses in identical twins.

Sample: CD8+ T cells sorted from blood. All receptors come from a woman aged 18-29 years in good health.

There are many counts of this clonotype. The V gene is TRBV11-2, the J gene TRBJ2-5; TRBD1 matches 9 bases. From germline, CDR1 is SGHAT and CDR2 FQNNGV. CDR3 length equals 14 residues. The ends lost 5 bases at V and 5 bases at J; junction bases unmatched: 6. For the CDR3, the DNA is TGTGCCAGCAGCCCTCACAGGGGGCGGGAGACCCAGTACTTC. Protein product: CASSPHRGRETQYF.

This clonotype was observed at least ten times. The chain employs TRBV5-1 and TRBJ2-7; no firm D call. Germline values: CDR1 SGHRS, CDR2 YFSETQ. V dropped 1 base and J dropped 7 bases, with 12 bases sitting between them. This CDR3 spans 13 amino acids. The CDR3 bases are TGCGCCAGCAGCTTGAAGGGCCACGGGGAGCAGTACTTC. It translates to CASSLKGHGEQYF.

This clonotype was picked up a small number of times. This chain connects TRBV7-9 to TRBJ2-5; tentatively, D is TRBD1 or TRBD2 (5 bases each). Germline V gene lookup returns CDR1 SEHNR and CDR2 FQNEAQ (reference sequence). This CDR3 spans 15 amino acids. Trimming removed 1 base at V and 7 bases at J, with 16 bases between. The CDR3: CASSLVSDKRGTQYF. The CDR3 DNA is TGTGCCAGCAGCTTAGTTTCGGACAAACGGGGGACCCAGTACTTC.

This clonotype appeared a few times. The J gene is TRBJ1-5, the V gene TRBV12-3 or TRBV12-4, with D hard to call. The CDR3 length is 14 residues. V lost 7 bases and J lost 2, with 12 bases in between. CDR3 sequence (DNA): TGTGCCAGCACCCAAGTAGCGGGCAATCAGCCCCAGCATTTT. Encoded protein: CASTQVAGNQPQHF.

The chain has TRBV12-3 or TRBV12-4 and TRBJ2-7, with TRBD1 matching over 9 bases. The CDR3 spans 15 residues. Germline trimming cut 4 bases from V and 2 bases from J; bases unmatched to any gene: 6. The CDR3 DNA sequence: TGTGCCAGCAGTTCGGGACAGGGACCCACCTACGAGCAGTACTTC. Amino acids: CASSSGQGPTYEQYF.

This clonotype was counted between two and nine times. J is TRBJ2-1 and V is TRBV24-1, with 9 nucleotides matching TRBD1. This CDR3 has 16 residues. The trim removed 4 bases at V and 0 bases at J, leaving 3 bases unmatched. Germline CDR1 and CDR2: KGHDR and SFDVKD. CDR3 DNA sequence: TGTGCCACCAGTGACACGACAGGGGGCTCCTACAATGAGCAGTTCTTC. It specifies CATSDTTGGSYNEQFF.

This clonotype was detected a few times. The chain has TRBV27 and TRBJ2-1; 8 bases are shared with TRBD2. The germline V gene encodes CDR1 MNHEY and CDR2 SMNVEV (reference sequence). This CDR3 has 17 amino acids. Germline trimming cut 3 bases from V and 4 bases from J; bases unmatched to any gene: 11. CDR3 loop: CASSFLTSGGPYNEQFF. In DNA, the CDR3 is TGTGCCAGCAGTTTTCTTACTAGCGGAGGCCCTTACAATGAGCAGTTCTTC.

In DNA, the CDR3 is TGCAGTGCTAGTTCGGGGGACTCCTACAATGAGCAGTTCTTC. This gives the protein CSASSGDSYNEQFF. The genes are TRBV20-1 and TRBJ2-1, with TRBD2 as a possible D gene (6 bases). Germline lookup yields CDR1 DFQATT and CDR2 SNEGSKA (reference sequence). The V end lost 3 bases, the J end lost 0 bases, and 9 bases lay between the germline ends. The CDR3 sequence is 14 residues long.

This clonotype was observed a handful of times. The chain employs TRBV6-5 and TRBJ2-2; D unresolved. Trimming cost V 4 bases and J 8 bases, with 8 bases left between them. The CDR3 consists of 12 residues. The germline CDR1 and CDR2 sequences are MNHEY and SVGAGI. The CDR3 sequence is CASSSLKGELFF. In DNA, the CDR3 is TGTGCCAGCAGTTCGTTAAAGGGGGAGCTGTTTTTT.

The V gene is TRBV7-9, the J gene TRBJ1-4; D possibly corresponds to TRBD1 (6 bases). The V gene's germline CDR1 is SEHNR and CDR2 FQNEAQ (reference sequence). Trimming stripped 2 bases from V and 6 bases from J, with 10 bases between. The CDR3 runs to 14 residues. The CDR3 spells CASSLTGYDEKLFF. The CDR3 bases are TGTGCCAGCAGCTTAACAGGGTACGATGAAAAACTGTTTTTT.

This chain connects TRBV20-1 to TRBJ1-1, with TRBD1 identical over 9 bases. CDR3 length equals 16 residues. The trim removed 3 bases at V and 4 bases at J, leaving 12 bases unmatched. Germline V gene lookup returns CDR1 DFQATT and CDR2 SNEGSKA (reference sequence). The CDR3 nucleotides read TGCAGTGCTAGGGAAACCGGGACAGGGATTGGCACTGAAGCTTTCTTT. Translated, it gives CSARETGTGIGTEAFF.

This clonotype was seen only a few times. The J gene is TRBJ1-1, the V gene TRBV28; TRBD1 matches 8 bases. V dropped 2 bases and J dropped 3; count of bases not matched to a gene: 8. CDR1 is MDHEN, CDR2 SYDVKM, per germline. The CDR3 consists of 16 residues. CDR3 sequence reads: CASSLRQGWRDTEAFF. The CDR3 nucleotides are TGTGCCAGCAGTTTAAGACAGGGGTGGCGGGACACTGAAGCTTTCTTT.

The chain uses TRBV19 and TRBJ1-2; D is perhaps TRBD1 (5 bases). The germline gives CDR1 LNHDA, CDR2 SQIVND (reference sequence). V was cut by 1 base and J by 2 bases, with 8 bases left in between. The CDR3 covers 14 residues. CDR3 region: CASSIVEGNYGYTF. As DNA, the CDR3 is TGTGCCAGTAGTATAGTGGAGGGGAACTATGGCTACACCTTC. Drawing the rest from reference TRBV19 and TRBJ1-2, the complete variable domain is DGGITQSPKYLFRKEGQNVTLSCEQNLNHDAMYWYRQDPGQGLRLIYYSQIVNDFQKGDIAEGYSVSREKKESFPLTVTSAQKNPTAFYLCASSIVEGNYGYTFGSGTRLTVV.

There are many counts of this clonotype. V usage is TRBV7-9 and J usage is TRBJ2-1; weak D call: TRBD2 (6 bases). V was cut by 0 bases and J by 9 bases, with 12 bases left in between. Per the germline V gene, CDR1 is SEHNR and CDR2 is FQNEAQ (reference sequence). The CDR3 extends over 14 amino acids. CDR3 DNA sequence: TGTGCCAGCAGCTTAGCGCCGAGAGCGGGTGAGCAGTTCTTC. It specifies CASSLAPRAGEQFF.

The chain couples TRBV6-5 to TRBJ2-1, with D perhaps being TRBD1 or TRBD2 (5 bases each). The germline gives CDR1 MNHEY, CDR2 SVGAGI. This CDR3 spans 16 amino acids. The V end was cut by 0 bases, the J end by 0 bases, with 9 bases between. In DNA form, the CDR3 reads TGTGCCAGCAGTTACTCTGGGACCAGCTCCTACAATGAGCAGTTCTTC. Translation gives CASSYSGTSSYNEQFF.

This clonotype occurred a few times. The chain uses TRBV7-8 and TRBJ2-7; D may correspond to TRBD1 or TRBD2 (5 bases each). V was shortened by 3 bases and J by 3 bases, with 15 bases between the two germline ends. The CDR3 totals 15 residues. Germline V gene lookup returns CDR1 SGHVS and CDR2 FQNEAQ. The DNA of the CDR3 is TGTGCCAGCAGCTTGGAACCGGGACGGTTCTACGAGCAGTACGTC. Its protein product is CASSLEPGRFYEQYV.

This chain joins TRBV15 and TRBJ2-5; no clear D. This CDR3 is built from 15 residues. V dropped 3 bases and J dropped 2 bases, with 13 bases sitting between them. Germline-derived CDR1 and CDR2 are LNHNV and YYDKDF (reference sequence). CDR3 region: CATSRSAGPQETQYF. The DNA of the CDR3 is TGTGCCACCAGCAGGTCCGCAGGTCCGCAAGAGACCCAGTACTTC.

The count of this clonotype is one. CDR3 loop: CASSFSEQGGGDGYTF. In nucleotides, the CDR3 is TGTGCCAGCAGTTTTTCCGAGCAGGGCGGAGGAGATGGCTACACCTTC. The chain combines TRBV27 with TRBJ1-2; a possible D gene is TRBD1 (5 bases). V was clipped by 3 bases and J by 6 bases, with 20 bases between them. This CDR3 is built from 16 residues. The germline gives CDR1 MNHEY, CDR2 SMNVEV (reference sequence).

The sample holds a few counts of this clonotype. The chain couples TRBV2 to TRBJ2-7; D is unclear. This CDR3 comprises 15 residues. Trimming cost V 1 base and J 3 bases, with 13 bases left between them. Germline CDR1 SNHLY, CDR2 FYNNEI. CDR3 sequence: CASSEGSVRFYEQYV. CDR3 nucleotide sequence: TGTGCCAGCAGTGAAGGGTCGGTCAGGTTCTACGAGCAGTACGTC.

This clonotype was seen only a few times. The chain has TRBV12-3 or TRBV12-4 and TRBJ2-1; 9 nucleotides agree with TRBD1. After removal of 3 bases from V and 3 bases from J, the junction contained 3 bases not matched to a gene. The CDR3 sequence is 15 residues long. CDR3 amino acids: CASSLGQGYYNEQFF. CDR3 coding DNA: TGTGCCAGCAGTTTGGGACAGGGATACTACAATGAGCAGTTCTTC.

A few counts support this clonotype. The V gene is TRBV4-1, the J gene TRBJ2-7; D might be TRBD2 (5 bases). Germline CDR1 and CDR2: MGHRA and YSYEKL. The CDR3 runs 17 residues. The V and J ends lost 4 bases and 6 bases respectively, with 25 bases between them. The CDR3 is CASSPHGRNPERPEQYF. In DNA form, the CDR3 reads TGCGCCAGCAGCCCGCACGGGCGGAACCCAGAGCGGCCCGAGCAGTACTTC.

This clonotype was detected a few times. The V gene is TRBV15, the J gene TRBJ2-2; D call uncertain. This CDR3 has 15 amino acids. CDR1 and CDR2 (germline): LNHNV, YYDKDF (reference sequence). With 3 bases removed from V and 0 bases from J, the gap between germline ends came to 8 bases. The DNA of the CDR3 is TGTGCCACCAGCAGCCGTAGTCCGAACACCGGGGAGCTGTTTTTT. Protein: CATSSRSPNTGELFF.

A few counts support this clonotype. The V call is TRBV3-1, the J call TRBJ2-1, with D tentatively TRBD2 (6 bases). Trimming cost V 0 bases and J 1 base, with 13 bases left between them. The CDR3 loop spans 17 amino acids. Germline V gene sequence: CDR1 LGHDT, CDR2 YNNKEL (reference sequence). The CDR3 spells CASSQDWGGVSYNEQFF. CDR3 bases: TGTGCCAGCAGCCAAGATTGGGGAGGCGTATCCTACAATGAGCAGTTCTTC.

V gene TRBV20-1 combines with J gene TRBJ2-2, with D possibly matching TRBD2 (5 bases). V was cut by 3 bases and J by 6 bases, with 11 bases left in between. CDR3 length: 13 amino acids. The germline V gene has CDR1 DFQATT and CDR2 SNEGSKA (reference sequence). CDR3 bases: TGCAGTGCTAGTTTGCAGGAGGCCGGGGAGCTGTTTTTT. As protein: CSASLQEAGELFF.

This clonotype was picked up a small number of times. The chain has TRBV28 and TRBJ2-3, with 13 bases aligning to TRBD2. CDR1 MDHEN and CDR2 SYDVKM come from the germline V gene. V was pared by 4 bases and J by 2 bases, with 9 bases of the junction left unmatched. The length of the CDR3 is 18 residues. Written as DNA, the CDR3 is TGTGCCAGCAGTTCAACAACCGGGACTAGCGGGACCACAGATACGCAGTATTTT. The encoded protein is CASSSTTGTSGTTDTQYF.

This clonotype was picked up a small number of times. The chain is built from TRBV12-3 or TRBV12-4 and TRBJ2-1; 11 bases map to TRBD2. The length of the CDR3 is 16 residues. The V segment lost 5 bases and the J segment 1 base; nucleotides outside the gene matches: 4. The CDR3, as DNA: TGTGCCAGCAGTCCGACTAGCGGGGATTCCTACAATGAGCAGTTCTTC. Translated: CASSPTSGDSYNEQFF.

Note on this clonotype: This may come from a read error, since a much larger clone is one base off. V usage is TRBV7-8 and J usage is TRBJ2-2; D perhaps matches TRBD2 (6 bases). This CDR3 has 14 amino acids. Trimming took 2 bases from V and 7 from J, leaving 11 bases between them. The germline V gene encodes CDR1 SGHVS and CDR2 FQNEAQ. The CDR3, as DNA: TGTGCCAGCAGCTTACCGGGGGTCATCGGGGAGCTGTTTTTT. Protein sequence: CASSLPGVIGELFF. Based on the CDR3 plus reference TRBV7-8 and TRBJ2-2, the full variable domain is GAGVSQSPRYKVAKRGQDVALRCDPISGHVSLFWYQQALGQGPEFLTYFQNEAQLDKSGLPSDRFFAERPEGSVSTLKIQRTQQEDSAVYLCASSLPGVIGELFFGEGSRLTVL.